A selection of T cell receptor beta chains follows, all from one sample in a study of blood T cell repertoires in COVID-19. Sequencing was performed with immunoSEQ multiplex PCR; in TCRdb, only in-frame clones are kept and a portion is missing. The sample has around 140,000 clones; roughly 89% are singletons. The source material was peripheral blood. Receptor source: a man aged 60 to 75 with COVID-19, enrolled during active disease. CDR3s include the opening cysteine and the closing phenylalanine or tryptophan. D genes are given only for firm matches.

J gene,D gene,V gene,CDR3 protein
TRBJ2-1,TRBD2,TRBV7-2,CASGLAGIPGQFF
TRBJ1-6,TRBD1,TRBV6-5,CASSYSGTETSPLHF
TRBJ2-3,.,TRBV24-1,CATSTTVYGTDTQYF
TRBJ1-6,.,TRBV20-1,CSASLGASNSPLHF
TRBJ1-4,.,TRBV4-1,CASSQVRSEKLFF
TRBJ2-3,TRBD2,TRBV25-1,CASSEPSGGITDTQYF
TRBJ2-5,TRBD2,TRBV5-1,CASSPGTSGGPGEETQYF
TRBJ1-2,.,TRBV20-1,CSASRGYTF
TRBJ2-7,.,TRBV12-3/TRBV12-4,CASSSNLRDEQYF
TRBJ1-2,.,TRBV7-9,CASSSTGSRGYTF
TRBJ1-1,.,TRBV5-1,CASSSSRGNTEAFF
TRBJ1-5,TRBD1,TRBV12-5,CASGLGTGDRAQHF
TRBJ1-4,TRBD1,TRBV4-2,CASSHPPGQGVNEKLFF
TRBJ1-1,.,TRBV4-2,CASSQSISTAEAFF
TRBJ2-2,TRBD1,TRBV9,CASSIQGSGGELFF
TRBJ1-1,.,TRBV28,CASSFPPDTEAFF
TRBJ2-3,.,TRBV9,CASSVSWGRGTDTQYF
TRBJ2-3,TRBD2,TRBV6-5,CASSWTPGGDTQYF
TRBJ1-1,TRBD1,TRBV5-4,CASSFDRGWTEAFF
TRBJ1-2,.,TRBV6-2/TRBV6-3,CASSYLIGGGYTF
TRBJ1-1,TRBD1,TRBV24-1,CATSYRGNTEAFF
TRBJ1-1,TRBD1,TRBV30,CAWSQGGLNTEAFF
TRBJ1-4,.,TRBV7-9,CASSRFGAVEEKLFF
TRBJ1-3,.,TRBV9,CASSVGSFSGNTIYF
TRBJ1-1,.,TRBV5-1,CASSKQGRIMNTEAFF